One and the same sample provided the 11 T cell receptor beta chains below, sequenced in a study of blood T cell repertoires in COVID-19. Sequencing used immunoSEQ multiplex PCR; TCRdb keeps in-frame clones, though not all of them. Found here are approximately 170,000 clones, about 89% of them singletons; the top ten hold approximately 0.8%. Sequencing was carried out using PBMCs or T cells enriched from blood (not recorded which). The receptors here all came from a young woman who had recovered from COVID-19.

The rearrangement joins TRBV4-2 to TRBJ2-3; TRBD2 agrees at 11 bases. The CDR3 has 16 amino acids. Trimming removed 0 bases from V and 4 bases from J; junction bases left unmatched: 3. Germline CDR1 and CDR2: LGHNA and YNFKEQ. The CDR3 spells CASSQDRTSGPDTQYF. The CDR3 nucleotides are TGTGCCAGCAGCCAAGATCGGACTAGCGGGCCAGATACGCAGTATTTT.

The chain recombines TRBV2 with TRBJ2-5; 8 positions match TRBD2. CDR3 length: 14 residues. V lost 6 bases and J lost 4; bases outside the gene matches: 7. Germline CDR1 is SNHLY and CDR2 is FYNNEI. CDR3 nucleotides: TGTGCCAGCAGCCCACGGACTAGCCCAGAGACCCAGTACTTC. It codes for CASSPRTSPETQYF. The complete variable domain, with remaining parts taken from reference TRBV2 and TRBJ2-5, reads EPEVTQTPSHQVTQMGQEVILRCVPISNHLYFYWYRQILGQKVEFLVSFYNNEISEKSEIFDDQFSVERPDGSNFTLKIRSTKLEDSAMYFCASSPRTSPETQYFGPGTRLLVL.

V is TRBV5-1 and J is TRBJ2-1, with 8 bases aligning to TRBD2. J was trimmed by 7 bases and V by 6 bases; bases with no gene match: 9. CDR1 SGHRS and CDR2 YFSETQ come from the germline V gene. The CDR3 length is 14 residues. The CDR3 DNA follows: TGCGCCAGCAAGGACGGGAGGGGTTTTAATGAGCAGTTCTTC. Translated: CASKDGRGFNEQFF.

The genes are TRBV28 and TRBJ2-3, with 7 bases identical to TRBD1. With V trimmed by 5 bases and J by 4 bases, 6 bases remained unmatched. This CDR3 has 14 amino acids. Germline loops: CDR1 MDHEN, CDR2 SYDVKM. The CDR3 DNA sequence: TGTGCCAGCAGTCTCGATACAGGGGCAGATACGCAGTATTTT. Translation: CASSLDTGADTQYF.

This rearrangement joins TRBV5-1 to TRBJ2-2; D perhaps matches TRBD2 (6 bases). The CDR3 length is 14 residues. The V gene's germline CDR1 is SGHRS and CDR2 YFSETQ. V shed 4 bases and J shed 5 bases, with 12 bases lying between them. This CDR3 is CASSPGGLTGELFF. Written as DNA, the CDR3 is TGCGCCAGCAGCCCCGGAGGGTTAACCGGGGAGCTGTTTTTT.

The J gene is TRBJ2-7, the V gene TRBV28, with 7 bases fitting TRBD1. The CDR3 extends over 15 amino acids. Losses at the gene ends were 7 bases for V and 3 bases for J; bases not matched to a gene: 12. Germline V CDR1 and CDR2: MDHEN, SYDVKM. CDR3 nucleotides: TGTGCCAGCACCCGGGGCCGGGCAGGGGGCTACGAGCAGTACTTC. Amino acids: CASTRGRAGGYEQYF.

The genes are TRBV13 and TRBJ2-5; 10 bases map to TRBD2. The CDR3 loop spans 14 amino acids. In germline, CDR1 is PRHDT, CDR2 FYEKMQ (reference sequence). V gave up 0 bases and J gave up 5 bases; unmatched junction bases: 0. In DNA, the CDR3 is TGTGCCAGCAGCTTAGGGACTAGCGGGGAGACCCAGTACTTC. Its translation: CASSLGTSGETQYF.

The CDR3 bases are TGTGCCAGCAGCTTACTGCCACGGGACACGGAGACATTAAACTATGGCTACACCTTC. Translated, it gives CASSLLPRDTETLNYGYTF. The V gene is TRBV7-6, the J gene TRBJ1-2, with D possibly TRBD1 on 6 matching bases. Trimming removed 2 bases from V and 2 bases from J, with 24 bases in between. This CDR3 is built from 19 residues. Germline-derived CDR1 and CDR2 are SGHVS and FNYEAQ.

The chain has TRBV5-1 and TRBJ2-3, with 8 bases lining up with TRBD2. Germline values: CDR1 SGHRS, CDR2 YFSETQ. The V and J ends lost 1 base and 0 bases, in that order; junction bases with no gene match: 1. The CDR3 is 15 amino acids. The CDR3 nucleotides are TGCGCCAGCAGCTTGAAGCGGGGGAGCACAGATACGCAGTATTTT. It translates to CASSLKRGSTDTQYF.

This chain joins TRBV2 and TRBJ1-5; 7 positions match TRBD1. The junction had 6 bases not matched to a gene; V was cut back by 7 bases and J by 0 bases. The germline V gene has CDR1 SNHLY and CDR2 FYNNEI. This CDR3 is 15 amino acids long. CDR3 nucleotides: TGTGCCAGCAAGGCGGACAGGAATAGCAATCAGCCCCAGCATTTT. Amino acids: CASKADRNSNQPQHF. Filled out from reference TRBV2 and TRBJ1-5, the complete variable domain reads EPEVTQTPSHQVTQMGQEVILRCVPISNHLYFYWYRQILGQKVEFLVSFYNNEISEKSEIFDDQFSVERPDGSNFTLKIRSTKLEDSAMYFCASKADRNSNQPQHFGDGTRLSIL.

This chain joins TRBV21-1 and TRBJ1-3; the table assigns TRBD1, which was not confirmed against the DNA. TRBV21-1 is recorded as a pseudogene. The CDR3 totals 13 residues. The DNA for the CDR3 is TGTGCCATCCCAGCAGGGGCTGGAAACACCATATATTTT. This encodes CAIPAGAGNTIYF.